The 3 T cell receptor beta chains given below trace back to one sample, sequenced in a study of T cell responses to AZD1222 COVID-19 vaccine. The repertoire was sequenced with immunoSEQ multiplex PCR; TCRdb's copy has only in-frame clones and lacks some. The data show around 200,000 clones, approximately 94% seen once. The material sequenced was peripheral blood, taken 28 days after the second AZD1222 dose. The source of these receptors is an adult who received the AZD1222 COVID-19 vaccine.

This chain links TRBV7-9 with TRBJ2-2; tentative D call: TRBD1 (6 bases). Trimming shortened V by 3 bases and J by 2 bases, and 10 bases separated the two germline ends. This CDR3 has 15 residues. The V gene's germline CDR1 is SEHNR and CDR2 FQNEAQ (reference sequence). In DNA, the CDR3 is TGTGCCAGCAGCTTCAGGGGAATTAACACCGGGGAGCTGTTTTTT. Protein sequence: CASSFRGINTGELFF.

This rearrangement joins TRBV3-1 (or the pseudogene TRBV3-2) to TRBJ1-6; 7 nucleotides agree with TRBD1. Germline V CDR1 and CDR2: LGHDT, YNNKEL (reference sequence). Germline trimming cut 9 bases from V and 5 bases from J; bases unmatched to any gene: 4. The CDR3 is made up of 13 amino acids. CDR3 sequence (DNA): TGTGCCAGTTCCGGGACAGATAATTCACCCCTCCACTTT. Its translation: CASSGTDNSPLHF.

This chain joins TRBV21-1 and TRBJ1-2; the table's D call, TRBD1, was not checked against the DNA. TRBV21-1 is given as a pseudogene. CDR3 length: 18 residues. The CDR3 reads CASRPPRDRGALNYGYTF. The CDR3 DNA sequence: TGTGCCAGCCGCCCCCCCCGGGACAGGGGGGCCCTTAACTATGGCTACACCTTC.